This paragraph covers one T cell receptor beta chain sequence. Methods used by the authors: Counts of nucleated cells, estimated from reference gene primer amplification, were obtained. The repertoire was sequenced with immunoSEQ multiplex PCR; TCRdb's copy has only in-frame clones and lacks some. The DNA was the basis for D and trimming; V, J and clone size are from that table. The repertoire consists of approximately 200,000 clones, with about 90% occurring once and the leading ten covering 1.9%. Germline V gene data show CDR1 as SGHNT and CDR2 as YYREEE (reference sequence). V lost 4 bases and J lost 3; bases outside the gene matches: 3. CDR3 size: 15 residues. The data derive from a study of blood T cell repertoires in COVID-19. Study-level information: The study drew acute and convalescent COVID-19 samples from the United States, Italy and Spain. Sample material is recorded as cDNA or gDNA derived from T cells, B-cell-depleted T cells, or PBMCs.

The rearrangement uses TRBV5-4 and TRBJ2-5; TRBD2 matches at 13 bases. The receptor was derived from a man aged 35 to 55 with active or convalescent COVID-19. The specimen was peripheral blood. CDR3 DNA sequence: TGTGCCAGCAGCCCCGGGACTAGCGGGGAAGAGACCCAGTACTTC. Translating gives CASSPGTSGEETQYF.